Below are 10 T cell receptor beta chains sequenced from a single sample in a study of regulatory T cells in long-lasting Graves disease. Time point meaning: newly diagnosed GD, antithyroid drugs for less than 3 months. After RNA was extracted from PBMCs, the TCR library was made from it. Researchers made TCR beta libraries by using iRepertoire HTBI primers and running Arm-PCR on CDR3 regions. TCRdb redid the calling of the multiplex PCR reads with MiXCR, one entry per CDR3 protein. Of around 230,000 distinct CDR3 sequences in the sample, around 18% were seen once. Sequenced material: peripheral blood mononuclear cells (PBMCs), taken at new diagnosis, from a patient treated with antithyroid drugs. These receptors were collected from a female donor with Graves disease.

The chain has TRBV11-1 and TRBJ2-7, with D hard to call. V was shortened by 4 bases and J by 0 bases, with 16 bases between the two germline ends. The CDR3 is 16 residues long. The germline V gene encodes CDR1 SGHAT and CDR2 FQDESV (reference sequence). The CDR3 sequence: CASSSASAPGSYEQYF. CDR3 bases: TGTGCCAGCAGCTCCGCGTCCGCCCCGGGCTCCTACGAGCAGTACTTC.

Ten or more counts support this clonotype. This chain joins TRBV10-3 and TRBJ1-3; possibly TRBD1 for D (6 bases). Germline V gene sequence: CDR1 ENHRY, CDR2 SYGVKD. The CDR3 runs to 14 residues. The V end was cut by 1 base, the J end by 6 bases, with 10 bases between. CDR3 nucleotides: TGTGCCATCAGTGAGTTGCAGGGGCTAAACACCATATATTTT. Protein product: CAISELQGLNTIYF.

This clonotype was recorded many times. The V call is TRBV20-1, the J call TRBJ2-7, with TRBD1 matching over 7 bases. The V segment lost 5 bases and the J segment 7 bases; nucleotides outside the gene matches: 11. The CDR3 totals 13 residues. Germline CDR1 is DFQATT and CDR2 is SNEGSKA (reference sequence). The CDR3 region has the DNA TGCAGTGCTTTGACCGGGACAGAGAGGGAGCAGTACTTC. This translates into CSALTGTEREQYF.

This clonotype has ten or more counts. Here the CDR3 reads CASSQDWNSGDYNEQFF. CDR3 coding DNA: TGTGCCAGCAGCCAAGATTGGAATAGCGGAGATTACAATGAGCAGTTCTTC. The chain has TRBV14 and TRBJ2-1, with a weak D call TRBD2 (6 bases). V was trimmed by 0 bases and J by 4 bases, leaving 16 bases between them. CDR3 length: 17 residues. Germline V gene lookup returns CDR1 SGHDN and CDR2 FVKESK.

The rearrangement joins TRBV29-1 to TRBJ2-1, with a weak D call TRBD1 (5 bases). Trimming cost V 1 base and J 2 bases, with 9 bases left between them. Looked up from germline, CDR1 is SQVTM and CDR2 is ANQGSEA. The CDR3 spans 14 residues. The CDR3 reads CSVEGGPTYNEQFF. CDR3 DNA: TGCAGCGTTGAAGGGGGCCCGACCTACAATGAGCAGTTCTTC.

This clonotype was found many times. J is TRBJ2-3 and V is TRBV10-2; possibly TRBD2 for D (6 bases). The CDR3 contains 13 residues. Trimming left V 0 bases short and J 7 bases short, with 8 bases between. Looked up from germline, CDR1 is WSHSY and CDR2 is SAAADI. The CDR3: CASSESGGYTQYF. In DNA form, the CDR3 reads TGCGCCAGCAGTGAGTCGGGAGGCTATACGCAGTATTTT.

This clonotype was seen many times. This chain uses TRBV10-3 with TRBJ1-1; a possible D gene is TRBD1 (5 bases). Germline CDR1 ENHRY, CDR2 SYGVKD. The CDR3 sequence is 14 residues long. V shed 6 bases and J shed 8 bases, with 19 bases lying between them. CDR3 protein: CAIRSLGTGTEAFF. CDR3 nucleotides: TGTGCCATCAGATCCCTTGGGACCGGGACCGAAGCTTTCTTT.

This clonotype appeared many times. The genes are TRBV2 and TRBJ2-1, with D perhaps TRBD1 (6 bases). There are 12 residues in the CDR3. The V end lost 8 bases, the J end lost 4 bases, and 9 bases lay between the germline ends. Germline loops: CDR1 SNHLY, CDR2 FYNNEI. CDR3 loop: CASQDSYNEQFF. The CDR3 bases are TGTGCCAGCCAGGACAGTTACAATGAGCAGTTCTTC.

The gene calls are TRBV7-3 and TRBJ2-2, with 8 positions matching TRBD1. The CDR3 has 15 amino acids. Germline V gene sequence: CDR1 SGHTA, CDR2 FQGTGA. The J segment lost 3 bases and the V segment lost 5 bases, leaving 5 bases of the junction unmatched. The CDR3 DNA reads TGTGCCAGCAGCACGACAGGGGCGCACACCGGGGAGCTGTTTTTT. Protein: CASSTTGAHTGELFF.

The chain couples TRBV7-2 to TRBJ1-3, with a possible D match to TRBD1 (5 bases). Trimming cost V 4 bases and J 2 bases, with 9 bases left between them. This CDR3 contains 14 residues. CDR1 and CDR2 (germline): SGHTA, FQGNSA. This CDR3 is CASSSLGAGNTIYF. DNA for the CDR3: TGTGCCAGCAGCTCACTAGGGGCTGGAAACACCATATATTTT.